This passage covers 24 T cell receptor beta chains from one sample sequenced in a study of T cell changes during pregnancy in multiple sclerosis. The repertoire was sequenced with immunoSEQ multiplex PCR; TCRdb's copy has only in-frame clones and lacks some. The profile shows tens of thousands of clones, around 96% of them singletons. The sample here was CD8+ T cells from peripheral blood mononuclear cells, taken after pregnancy. Receptor source: a female donor with multiple sclerosis, enrolled in a pregnancy study.

The V and J genes are TRBV2 and TRBJ2-1; 11 bases agree with TRBD2. Trimming removed 3 bases from V and 8 bases from J; junction bases left unmatched: 6. CDR3 length: 15 residues. Germline V gives CDR1 SNHLY, CDR2 FYNNEI. The CDR3 loop is CASSEGSGRAHEQFF. CDR3 bases: TGTGCCAGCAGTGAGGGTAGCGGGAGGGCCCATGAGCAGTTCTTC.

V and J are TRBV1 and TRBJ2-1; the table's D call, TRBD2, has no DNA check behind it. TRBV1 is given as a pseudogene. CDR3 length: 14 amino acids. The CDR3 sequence is CTSSRLAGNNEQFF. The CDR3 nucleotides read TGCACCAGCAGCCGACTAGCGGGAAACAATGAGCAGTTCTTC.

The CDR3 DNA reads TGTGCCAGCAGCCTGACCCAGGGCCTGACTGAGCAGTTCTTC. Encoded protein: CASSLTQGLTEQFF. The chain combines TRBV27 with TRBJ2-1; tentatively, D is TRBD1 (5 bases). V was trimmed by 6 bases and J by 9 bases, leaving 18 bases between them. Per the germline V gene, CDR1 is MNHEY and CDR2 is SMNVEV (reference sequence). The CDR3 contains 14 residues.

The chain carries TRBV6-5 and TRBJ1-2, with TRBD1 matching 9 bases. J lost 8 bases, V lost 5 bases, and 6 bases had no gene match. This CDR3 is built from 13 residues. Germline assignment: CDR1 MNHEY and CDR2 SVGAGI. DNA of the CDR3: TGTGCCAGCAGTACCGGGACAGGGAGCGGCTACACCTTC. Translated, it gives CASSTGTGSGYTF.

This chain joins TRBV29-1 and TRBJ2-3, with 12 bases that match TRBD2. CDR3 length equals 15 residues. V shed 4 bases and J 0 bases; nucleotides not matched to a gene: 2. CDR1 is SQVTM and CDR2 is ANQGSEA in the germline V gene. CDR3 nucleotides: TGCAGCGTTGGACTAGCGGGAGAGAGCACAGATACGCAGTATTTT. Its translation: CSVGLAGESTDTQYF.

The chain couples TRBV5-1 to TRBJ2-2; 10 bases map to TRBD2. The CDR3 loop spans 17 amino acids. CDR1 SGHRS and CDR2 YFSETQ come from the germline V gene. The ends lost 4 bases at V and 5 bases at J; junction bases unmatched: 11. CDR3 region: CASSVLRAGGGTGELFF. The CDR3 DNA reads as TGCGCCAGCAGCGTTCTCCGAGCGGGAGGGGGAACCGGGGAGCTGTTTTTT.

This chain joins TRBV7-9 and TRBJ2-3; D gene unclear. Trimming took off 2 bases at V and 2 bases at J, with 5 bases between the two ends. The CDR3 runs to 13 residues. Germline V gene data show CDR1 as SEHNR and CDR2 as FQNEAQ (reference sequence). The CDR3 nucleotides read TGTGCCAGCAGCTTATCCCACACAGATACGCAGTATTTT. The encoded protein is CASSLSHTDTQYF.

This rearrangement joins TRBV5-1 to TRBJ2-6, with D unresolved. Trimming took off 0 bases at V and 2 bases at J, with 9 bases between the two ends. Germline CDR1 is SGHRS and CDR2 is YFSETQ. This CDR3 has 16 amino acids. This CDR3 reads CASSLVGIPGANVLTF. The DNA for the CDR3 is TGCGCCAGCAGCTTGGTGGGCATTCCTGGGGCCAACGTCCTGACTTTC.

This rearrangement joins TRBV27 to TRBJ2-7, with 7 bases lining up with TRBD1. The V gene's germline CDR1 is MNHEY and CDR2 SMNVEV (reference sequence). The CDR3 is 13 amino acids. V was pared by 3 bases and J by 4 bases, with 3 bases of the junction left unmatched. The CDR3 DNA is TGTGCCAGCAGTTTTCGGACAGGATACGAGCAGTACTTC. It yields the protein CASSFRTGYEQYF.

V is TRBV6-4 and J is TRBJ2-2, with TRBD2 matching over 7 bases. Germline values: CDR1 MRHNA, CDR2 SNTAGT. The CDR3 contains 17 residues. The V and J ends lost 4 bases and 1 base, in that order; junction bases with no gene match: 9. CDR3 nucleotides: TGTGCCAGCAGTGTCGCTCCTAGCGGTATGAACACCGGGGAGCTGTTTTTT. Its translation is CASSVAPSGMNTGELFF.

The chain links TRBV28 to TRBJ2-7; 7 bases match TRBD1. Trimming took 2 bases from V and 2 from J; bases not matched to a gene: 3. The CDR3 has 14 residues. Germline V gene lookup returns CDR1 MDHEN and CDR2 SYDVKM. In DNA form, the CDR3 reads TGTGCCAGCAGTTTAAGGGGGCTGGCCTACGAGCAGTACTTC. Protein sequence: CASSLRGLAYEQYF. Drawing the rest from reference TRBV28 and TRBJ2-7, the complete variable domain is DVKVTQSSRYLVKRTGEKVFLECVQDMDHENMFWYRQDPGLGLRLIYFSYDVKMKEKGDIPEGYSVSREKKERFSLILESASTNQTSMYLCASSLRGLAYEQYFGPGTRLTVT.

This chain connects TRBV5-4 to TRBJ1-1; 9 positions agree with TRBD1. Germline V lookup: CDR1 SGHNT, CDR2 YYREEE (reference sequence). CDR3 length: 13 residues. J gave up 7 bases and V 2 bases, and 3 bases lay outside the gene matches. CDR3 loop: CASSFRDRDEAFF. DNA of the CDR3: TGTGCCAGCAGCTTTCGGGACAGGGATGAAGCTTTCTTT.

V is TRBV19 and J is TRBJ2-1; D is unclear. Trimming cost V 4 bases and J 10 bases, with 17 bases left between them. This CDR3 contains 14 residues. Germline CDR1 reads LNHDA; CDR2 reads SQIVND (reference sequence). Written as DNA, the CDR3 is TGTGCCAGTAGTACCGGAGAAAGAGGTCGGGAGCAGTTCTTC. Translating gives CASSTGERGREQFF.

This chain joins TRBV19 and TRBJ1-1, with 7 bases that match TRBD1. This CDR3 has 13 residues. Germline CDR1 is LNHDA and CDR2 is SQIVND (reference sequence). J was trimmed by 4 bases and V by 3 bases; bases with no gene match: 2. CDR3 sequence reads: CASSMTGTTEAFF. The CDR3 DNA sequence: TGTGCCAGTAGTATGACAGGGACCACTGAAGCTTTCTTT.

Only one count was recorded for this clone. This chain uses TRBV29-1 with TRBJ2-7, with 8 bases that match TRBD2. The CDR3 spans 10 residues. Germline CDR1 is SQVTM and CDR2 is ANQGSEA. V was pared by 4 bases and J by 9 bases, with 2 bases of the junction left unmatched. This CDR3 is CSVGRGGQYF. The CDR3 DNA reads TGCAGCGTTGGACGGGGGGGGCAGTACTTC.

This rearrangement joins TRBV28 to TRBJ2-3; 12 bases align to TRBD2. Trimming at V came to 1 base and at J to 3 bases, leaving 2 bases not matched to a gene. The CDR3 runs to 16 residues. Germline V gives CDR1 MDHEN, CDR2 SYDVKM. The CDR3 loop reads CASSLSTSGSTDTQYF. CDR3 DNA sequence: TGTGCCAGCAGTTTATCGACTAGCGGGAGTACAGATACGCAGTATTTT.

The chain is built from TRBV27 and TRBJ2-5; D gene unclear. Germline CDR1 MNHEY, CDR2 SMNVEV (reference sequence). This CDR3 comprises 13 residues. V was shortened by 0 bases and J by 8 bases, with 10 bases between the two germline ends. The CDR3 coding sequence is TGTGCCAGCAGTTTATCGGGTGGCGGCACCCAGTACTTC. Protein sequence: CASSLSGGGTQYF.

This clone appeared a single time. The chain links TRBV2 to TRBJ1-2; no firm D call. Germline assignment: CDR1 SNHLY and CDR2 FYNNEI. V was pared by 3 bases and J by 1 base, with 30 bases between. The CDR3 covers 21 residues. The CDR3 sequence: CASSDPHMGGLGPDFNYGYTF. In nucleotides, the CDR3 is TGTGCCAGCAGTGATCCCCACATGGGCGGACTAGGCCCCGATTTTAACTATGGCTACACCTTC.

The rearrangement links TRBV9 to TRBJ1-2; 7 bases fit TRBD1. V trimming: 3 bases; J trimming: 7 bases; junction bases outside the gene matches: 3. Germline V lookup: CDR1 SGDLS, CDR2 YYNGEE. The CDR3 runs 12 residues. In nucleotides, the CDR3 is TGTGCCAGCAGCGCAGGGGGATTTGGCTACACCTTC. As protein: CASSAGGFGYTF.

This chain connects TRBV7-6 to TRBJ1-1; D is unresolved. The CDR3 contains 15 residues. The V end was cut by 1 base, the J end by 0 bases, with 9 bases between. Germline CDR1 SGHVS, CDR2 FNYEAQ. CDR3 DNA sequence: TGTGCCAGCAGCTTAGGGCATCCTTTGAACACTGAAGCTTTCTTT. It is translated as CASSLGHPLNTEAFF.

This chain links TRBV4-2 with TRBJ1-3; D possibly corresponds to TRBD1 (6 bases). The CDR3 length is 16 residues. Germline V gene data show CDR1 as LGHNA and CDR2 as YNFKEQ. V lost 4 bases and J lost 0, with 13 bases in between. The CDR3 DNA reads as TGTGCCAGCAGCCCCGGACAGCAAATCTCTGGAAACACCATATATTTT. It specifies CASSPGQQISGNTIYF.

The chain links TRBV5-1 to TRBJ1-1, with unresolved D. V gave up 2 bases and J gave up 4 bases, with 15 bases separating them. Germline V lookup: CDR1 SGHRS, CDR2 YFSETQ. This CDR3 is 15 amino acids long. The CDR3 spells CASSLRTPGSTEAFF. The DNA of the CDR3 is TGCGCCAGCAGCTTACGGACCCCCGGGAGCACTGAAGCTTTCTTT.

This chain links TRBV7-6 with TRBJ2-3; the D gene is possibly TRBD2 (7 bases). CDR3 size: 15 residues. Germline values: CDR1 SGHVS, CDR2 FNYEAQ. The germline V and J ends were trimmed by 5 bases and 1 base, with 13 bases remaining between them. This CDR3 reads CASSGGGAGTDTQYF. The CDR3 DNA sequence: TGTGCCAGCAGCGGCGGGGGCGCGGGCACAGATACGCAGTATTTT.

In its sample, this clone was seen once. The chain uses TRBV27 and TRBJ1-4, with unresolved D. V was trimmed by 6 bases and J by 8 bases, leaving 10 bases between them. This CDR3 comprises 12 residues. The V gene's germline CDR1 is MNHEY and CDR2 SMNVEV (reference sequence). CDR3 residues: CASRGLREKLFF. The CDR3 region has the DNA TGTGCCAGCAGGGGCTTAAGGGAAAAACTGTTTTTT.